This T cell receptor beta chain was sequenced during a study of blood T cell repertoires in COVID-19. In assigning cohorts, the study relied on participant-reported clinical history. Symptom resolution, clearance, or two negative PCRs marked the recovered donors of Cohort 3. This CDR3 has 16 amino acids. How the authors handled the data: Counts of nucleated cells, estimated from reference gene primer amplification, were obtained. The repertoire was sequenced with immunoSEQ multiplex PCR; TCRdb's copy has only in-frame clones and lacks some. That table supplies the V and J calls and clone size; D and trimming were determined from the DNA. The table records roughly 200,000 clones, approximately 90% of them present only once.

The rearrangement joins TRBV21-1 to TRBJ1-1. TRBV21-1 is listed as a pseudogene. Sequences were obtained from PBMCs or T cells enriched from blood (not recorded which). This receptor was taken from a man younger than 40 who had recovered from COVID-19. CDR3 protein: CASSNDARGPNTEAFF. The CDR3 region has the DNA TGTGCCAGCAGCAACGACGCCAGAGGGCCGAACACTGAAGCTTTCTTT.